The rows below give T cell receptor beta chains drawn from one sample of a study of CD8+ T cells in alopecia areata. Sequenced by immunoSEQ multiplex PCR; TCRdb stores in-frame clones only, minus some. Seen here are 95,000 to 110,000 clones, 85% to 90% observed once, and the top ten hold more than 9.5%. The specimen comprised CD8+ T cells sorted from blood, sampled at approximately week 30, from a patient treated with tofacitinib. The receptors were sampled from a human donor with alopecia areata. Each CDR3 is given with its conserved first and last residue. A D gene is named only where the DNA matches it firmly. Some rows have no size entry. The others give once, few or many, or a class for an expanded clone.

j_call clone_size v_call d_call cdr3_aa cdr3_nt
TRBJ1-2 . TRBV4-1 . CASSPEKGGPGYTF TGCGCCAGCAGCCCCGAGAAAGGGGGTCCTGGCTACACCTTC
TRBJ2-2 . TRBV4-1 . CASSPAAVTGELFF TGCGCCAGCAGCCCGGCGGCGGTCACCGGGGAGCTGTTTTTT
TRBJ2-2 . TRBV29-1 TRBD1 CSAASRGRNGELFF TGCAGCGCCGCCTCGAGGGGGCGAAACGGGGAGCTGTTTTTT
TRBJ2-5 . TRBV5-4 TRBD2 CASSLGVAGGETQYF TGTGCCAGCAGCTTGGGTGTAGCGGGGGGAGAGACCCAGTACTTC
TRBJ1-1 . TRBV7-9 . CASSRVITEAFF TGTGCCAGCAGCCGTGTAATCACTGAAGCTTTCTTT
TRBJ2-7 . TRBV19 . CASSIDSGSYEQYF TGTGCCAGTAGTATAGATTCAGGGTCCTACGAGCAGTACTTC
TRBJ2-1 . TRBV29-1 . CSVVHGARYNEQFF TGCAGCGTTGTTCACGGGGCCCGATACAATGAGCAGTTCTTC
TRBJ1-2 . TRBV11-2 . CASSLDGTDYGYTF TGTGCCAGCAGCTTAGATGGTACAGACTATGGCTACACCTTC
TRBJ2-7 . TRBV4-1 . CASSPKRGSSYEQYF TGCGCCAGCAGCCCGAAGAGGGGGAGCTCCTACGAGCAGTACTTC
TRBJ2-3 . TRBV27 TRBD2 CASRTLGLAGGPPITDTQYF TGTGCCAGCAGAACCCTGGGACTAGCGGGGGGCCCACCAATTACGGATACGCAGTATTTT
TRBJ2-7 . TRBV2 TRBD2 CASSEAPAGGPSSEQYF TGTGCCAGCAGTGAAGCGCCGGCGGGAGGGCCCTCTAGCGAGCAGTACTTC
TRBJ1-1 once TRBV7-2 . CASSFTELNTEAFF TGTGCCAGCAGCTTTACAGAGTTGAACACTGAAGCTTTCTTT
TRBJ2-7 . TRBV10-3 . CAISEGGYLVHEQYF TGTGCCATCAGTGAAGGCGGATACCTAGTACACGAGCAGTACTTC
TRBJ2-3 . TRBV2 TRBD2 CASSELAGGPTDTQYF TGTGCCAGCAGTGAACTAGCGGGGGGGCCTACAGATACGCAGTATTTT
TRBJ2-5 few TRBV7-9 . CAGIGAKETQYF TGTGCTGGAATAGGGGCCAAAGAGACCCAGTACTTC
TRBJ1-3 . TRBV7-8 . CASSHLDCCSGNTIYF TGTGCCAGCAGCCACCTGGACTGCTGTTCTGGAAACACCATATATTTT
TRBJ2-7 . TRBV6-1 . CASSDLRDEQYF TGTGCCAGCAGTGACCTGCGGGACGAGCAGTACTTC
TRBJ2-7 . TRBV11-2 TRBD1 CASSWGTVYEQYF TGTGCCAGCAGCTGGGGGACAGTCTACGAGCAGTACTTC
TRBJ2-7 . TRBV29-1 TRBD1 CSVEVTGGYEQYF TGCAGCGTTGAAGTGACAGGGGGCTACGAGCAGTACTTC
TRBJ2-5 . TRBV4-1 . CASSQLLADQETQYF TGCGCCAGCAGCCAACTCTTAGCGGACCAAGAGACCCAGTACTTC
TRBJ1-4 once TRBV5-6 . CASSLAGANEKLFF TGTGCCAGCAGCTTGGCAGGGGCTAATGAAAAACTGTTTTTT
TRBJ2-1 . TRBV4-1 . CASSLLTSNEQFF TGCGCCAGCAGCCTCCTAACATCTAATGAGCAGTTCTTC
TRBJ2-1 . TRBV9 TRBD2 CASSVEGIEAGEVYNEQFF TGTGCCAGCAGCGTAGAGGGGATAGAAGCGGGAGAGGTCTACAATGAGCAGTTCTTC
TRBJ2-7 . TRBV5-1 . CASSLGQDSYEQYF TGCGCCAGCAGCTTGGGGCAGGACTCCTACGAGCAGTACTTC
TRBJ2-7 . TRBV19 TRBD2 CASSSQREDHYEQYF TGTGCCAGTAGTTCGCAGCGGGAGGACCACTACGAGCAGTACTTC
TRBJ2-1 . TRBV4-1 TRBD2 CASSPLPLAGHEQFF TGCGCCAGCAGCCCCCTGCCACTAGCGGGACATGAGCAGTTCTTC
TRBJ2-3 . TRBV30 . CAWSYLTDTQYF TGTGCCTGGAGTTACCTAACAGATACGCAGTATTTT
TRBJ2-7 . TRBV5-1 . CASSFQGPYEQYF TGCGCCAGCAGCTTCCAGGGTCCCTACGAGCAGTACTTC
TRBJ2-1 . TRBV29-1 . CSVEDRLSYEQFF TGCAGCGTTGAAGATCGGCTTAGCTATGAGCAGTTCTTC
TRBJ1-1 . TRBV9 . CASSGDSAEAFF TGTGCCAGCAGCGGAGACAGTGCCGAAGCTTTCTTT
TRBJ2-2 . TRBV30 TRBD1 CAWSGDRVHTGELFF TGTGCCTGGAGTGGGGACAGGGTTCACACCGGGGAGCTGTTTTTT
TRBJ2-1 . TRBV27 . CASSLLAGAPYNEQFF TGTGCCAGCAGTTTACTCGCGGGGGCCCCCTACAATGAGCAGTTCTTC